These 32 T cell receptor beta chains were sequenced from one sample in a study of CD8+ T cells in alopecia areata. RNA, once extracted, was reverse transcribed into cDNA for use as the sequencing template. The table came from immunoSEQ multiplex PCR; TCRdb's copy has only in-frame clones and leaves some out. The sample includes almost 250,000 clones, 67% of them seen just once. The sequenced sample was CD4+ T cells sorted from blood, obtained at week 0. The receptors come from a human donor with alopecia areata.

Points on this clone: Compared with germline, one end of the junction differs, possibly owing to a read error. The rearrangement links TRBV7-7 to TRBJ2-2; D could derive from TRBD1 or TRBD2 (5 bases each). The CDR3 runs to 14 residues. Looked up from germline, CDR1 is SSHAT and CDR2 is FNYEAQ (reference sequence). As DNA, the CDR3 is TGTGCTAGCAGCTTAAGGCAGGGAGACGGGGAGCTGTTTTTT. The encoded protein is CASSLRQGDGELFF.

V gene TRBV5-1 combines with J gene TRBJ2-3; 11 bases fit TRBD2. With V trimmed by 4 bases and J by 2 bases, 3 bases remained unmatched. The CDR3 has 15 amino acids. Germline V lookup: CDR1 SGHRS, CDR2 YFSETQ. The chain's CDR3 is CASSELAGDTDTQYF. DNA of the CDR3: TGCGCCAGCAGCGAACTAGCGGGAGACACAGATACGCAGTATTTT.

The CDR3 sequence: CAWSSENTEAFF. The DNA for the CDR3 is TGTGCCTGGAGTTCTGAGAACACTGAAGCTTTCTTT. The chain employs TRBV30 and TRBJ1-1; no clear D gene. V gave up 2 bases and J gave up 1 base, with 5 bases separating them. The CDR3 is made up of 12 amino acids. Germline V CDR1 and CDR2: GTSNPN, SVGIG (reference sequence). Together with reference TRBV30 and TRBJ1-1, the CDR3 gives the full variable domain: SQTIHQWPATLVQPVGSPLSLECTVEGTSNPNLYWYRQAAGRGLQLLFYSVGIGQISSEVPQNLSASRPQDRQFILSSKKLLLSDSGFYLCAWSSENTEAFFGQGTRLTVV.

The chain is built from TRBV27 and TRBJ2-5; D gene unclear. V was cut by 3 bases and J by 1 base, with 6 bases left in between. The CDR3 runs 13 residues. Germline CDR1 is MNHEY and CDR2 is SMNVEV (reference sequence). The CDR3 sequence: CASSFFAQETQYF. In DNA, the CDR3 is TGTGCCAGCAGTTTTTTCGCCCAAGAGACCCAGTACTTC.

This clone was counted a few times. V is TRBV6-5 and J is TRBJ2-7, with 7 bases lining up with TRBD2. V shed 0 bases and J 5 bases; nucleotides not matched to a gene: 4. There are 14 residues in the CDR3. In germline, CDR1 is MNHEY, CDR2 SVGAGI. This CDR3 reads CASSYSRLAHEQYF. CDR3 sequence (DNA): TGTGCCAGCAGTTACTCCAGACTAGCCCACGAGCAGTACTTC.

The rearrangement uses TRBV2 and TRBJ2-3; 10 bases match TRBD1. The CDR3 length is 14 residues. Trimming removed 9 bases from V and 1 base from J; junction bases left unmatched: 4. Germline V lookup: CDR1 SNHLY, CDR2 FYNNEI. The CDR3 reads CASLGTGGTDTQYF. CDR3 coding DNA: TGTGCCAGTTTAGGGACAGGGGGCACAGATACGCAGTATTTT.

This clone was counted once. The chain employs TRBV5-1 and TRBJ1-6; D perhaps matches TRBD1 (6 bases). Germline V CDR1 and CDR2: SGHRS, YFSETQ. The CDR3 has 14 amino acids. V lost 1 base and J lost 10, with 12 bases in between. CDR3 in DNA: TGCGCCAGCAGCTTGCTTTGGACAGACTCACCCCTCCACTTT. Protein: CASSLLWTDSPLHF.

J is TRBJ1-2 and V is TRBV7-9, with a weak D call TRBD1 (6 bases). The V end was cut by 2 bases, the J end by 8 bases, with 12 bases between. CDR1 is SEHNR, CDR2 FQNEAQ, per germline (reference sequence). CDR3 length equals 13 residues. CDR3 sequence reads: CASSLKGGQGYTF. The CDR3 DNA follows: TGTGCCAGCAGCTTAAAGGGGGGACAAGGCTACACCTTC. Complete variable domain (other parts from reference TRBV7-9 and TRBJ1-2): DTGVSQNPRHKITKRGQNVTFRCDPISEHNRLYWYRQTLGQGPEFLTYFQNEAQLEKSRLLSDRFSAERPKGSFSTLEIQRTEQGDSAMYLCASSLKGGQGYTFGSGTRLTVV.

The V call is TRBV7-8, the J call TRBJ2-6; 8 positions match TRBD1. Germline V CDR1 and CDR2: SGHVS, FQNEAQ. V dropped 7 bases and J dropped 5; count of bases not matched to a gene: 19. This CDR3 is 19 amino acids long. The CDR3 here is CASNPRPRTGSFRANVLTF. The DNA for the CDR3 is TGTGCCAGCAACCCCCGGCCCAGGACAGGGTCGTTTAGGGCCAACGTCCTGACTTTC.

The J gene is TRBJ1-2, the V gene TRBV29-1; TRBD1 aligns across 9 bases. CDR1 and CDR2 from the germline V gene are SQVTM and ANQGSEA. CDR3 size: 12 residues. V lost 6 bases to trimming and J lost 4 bases; unmatched junction nucleotides: 3. As DNA, the CDR3 is TGCAGCGTCGTACAGGGGGCCTATGGCTACACCTTC. As protein: CSVVQGAYGYTF.

This clone was seen a handful of times. The chain combines TRBV6-5 with TRBJ2-2; D not certain. Deletions cut 3 bases from V and 3 bases from J, with 2 bases between. The CDR3 loop spans 12 amino acids. Germline V gene data show CDR1 as MNHEY and CDR2 as SVGAGI. The CDR3 region has the DNA TGTGCCAGCAGTTATTACACCGGGGAGCTGTTTTTT. It encodes CASSYYTGELFF.

This rearrangement joins TRBV5-1 to TRBJ2-6; 8 bases fit TRBD1. The junction had 5 bases not matched to a gene; V was cut back by 6 bases and J by 0 bases. The V gene's germline CDR1 is SGHRS and CDR2 YFSETQ. The CDR3 loop spans 16 amino acids. In DNA, the CDR3 is TGCGCCAGCACAGACAGGGGTTTCTCTGGGGCCAACGTCCTGACTTTC. This encodes CASTDRGFSGANVLTF.

The gene calls are TRBV29-1 and TRBJ1-1; D is undetermined. V was clipped by 6 bases and J by 7 bases, with 12 bases between them. The germline gives CDR1 SQVTM, CDR2 ANQGSEA. This CDR3 spans 11 amino acids. The CDR3 DNA reads TGCAGCGTAAAGGGAGTCGATGAAGCTTTCTTT. It translates to CSVKGVDEAFF.

V usage is TRBV27 and J usage is TRBJ2-2; TRBD1 might be the D (5 bases). CDR1 is MNHEY and CDR2 is SMNVEV in the germline V gene (reference sequence). V lost 5 bases to trimming and J lost 8 bases, with 12 bases between them. CDR3 size: 13 residues. The CDR3 region is CASSPGSRGELFF. Written as DNA, the CDR3 is TGTGCCAGCAGTCCAGGGTCCCGGGGGGAGCTGTTTTTT.

The rearrangement joins TRBV30 to TRBJ1-6; D might be TRBD1 (5 bases). V was pared by 2 bases and J by 7 bases, with 9 bases between. The CDR3 spans 13 residues. CDR1 and CDR2 (germline): GTSNPN, SVGIG (reference sequence). CDR3 in DNA: TGTGCCTGGAGTACTAGGGACAATTCACCCCTCCACTTT. Its translation: CAWSTRDNSPLHF.

CDR3 in amino acids: CASRKGRTSGANVLTF. In nucleotides, the CDR3 is TGCGCCAGCAGAAAGGGACGGACGTCTGGGGCCAACGTCCTGACTTTC. V is TRBV5-1 and J is TRBJ2-6; D possibly matches TRBD1 or TRBD2 (5 bases each). The V and J ends lost 5 bases and 1 base respectively, with 13 bases between them. CDR3 length: 16 residues. Germline-derived CDR1 and CDR2 are SGHRS and YFSETQ.

The chain carries TRBV5-6 and TRBJ1-2; TRBD1 matches at 8 bases. J lost 7 bases, V lost 3 bases, and 2 bases had no gene match. The CDR3 totals 12 residues. In germline, CDR1 is SGHDT, CDR2 YYEEEE. For the CDR3, the DNA is TGTGCCAGCAGCTCCGACAGGGGTGGCTACACCTTC. Encoded protein: CASSSDRGGYTF.

The chain combines TRBV29-1 with TRBJ2-7, with D perhaps matching TRBD2 (6 bases). V lost 3 bases, J lost 3 bases, and 18 bases lay in between. The germline gives CDR1 SQVTM, CDR2 ANQGSEA. The length of the CDR3 is 15 residues. CDR3 loop: CSVEGSSPGGYEQYF. The CDR3 DNA follows: TGCAGCGTTGAGGGCAGTTCCCCCGGGGGCTACGAGCAGTACTTC.

The CDR3 is CASSYGPTGMADEQYF. CDR3 sequence (DNA): TGCGCCAGCAGCTACGGGCCGACAGGGATGGCGGACGAGCAGTACTTC. The chain is built from TRBV5-1 and TRBJ2-7; 7 positions match TRBD1. The germline V gene has CDR1 SGHRS and CDR2 YFSETQ. This CDR3 contains 16 residues. V lost 3 bases to trimming and J lost 5 bases; unmatched junction nucleotides: 14.

The chain recombines TRBV7-9 with TRBJ2-6; D gene ambiguous. The germline gives CDR1 SEHNR, CDR2 FQNEAQ (reference sequence). Trimming cost V 0 bases and J 2 bases, with 5 bases left between them. The CDR3 totals 15 residues. Written as DNA, the CDR3 is TGTGCCAGCAGCTTAGCCCTTCCTGGGGCCAACGTCCTGACTTTC. As protein: CASSLALPGANVLTF.

The chain combines TRBV27 with TRBJ1-5; D remains ambiguous. The CDR3 extends over 11 amino acids. The V gene lost 8 bases and the J gene lost 9 bases, with 11 bases spanning the gap. CDR1 and CDR2 (germline): MNHEY, SMNVEV (reference sequence). The CDR3 bases are TGTGCCAGCGGATCCCCCCGGCCCCAGCATTTT. Encoded protein: CASGSPRPQHF.

The chain carries TRBV27 and TRBJ2-7; TRBD1 aligns across 8 bases. J was trimmed by 2 bases and V by 6 bases; bases with no gene match: 18. The germline CDR1 and CDR2 sequences are MNHEY and SMNVEV (reference sequence). This CDR3 has 18 residues. The CDR3 here is CASSPPGVGTGPPYEQYF. CDR3 coding DNA: TGTGCCAGCAGCCCCCCGGGCGTCGGGACAGGACCACCCTACGAGCAGTACTTC.

CDR3 loop: CASSQDWQGIGEGNIQYF. The CDR3, as DNA: TGTGCCAGCAGCCAAGATTGGCAGGGAATTGGCGAAGGAAACATTCAGTACTTC. The gene calls are TRBV4-2 and TRBJ2-4; tentative D call: TRBD1 (5 bases). The V gene's germline CDR1 is LGHNA and CDR2 YNFKEQ. V dropped 0 bases and J dropped 6 bases, with 21 bases sitting between them. The CDR3 loop spans 18 amino acids.

The J gene is TRBJ1-5, the V gene TRBV27; D gene ambiguous. Germline loops: CDR1 MNHEY, CDR2 SMNVEV (reference sequence). This CDR3 has 14 residues. V shed 6 bases and J shed 0 bases, with 9 bases lying between them. Here the CDR3 reads CASRENYSNQPQHF. For the CDR3, the DNA is TGTGCCAGCAGGGAAAATTATAGCAATCAGCCCCAGCATTTT.

This clone was picked up one time. The chain uses TRBV2 and TRBJ2-7, with D hard to call. This CDR3 is built from 10 residues. CDR1 is SNHLY and CDR2 is FYNNEI in the germline V gene. The germline V and J ends were trimmed by 5 bases and 6 bases, with 5 bases remaining between them. CDR3 residues: CASSISEQYF. The CDR3 nucleotides are TGTGCCAGCAGTATTAGCGAGCAGTACTTC.

V and J are TRBV6-5 and TRBJ1-1; weak D call: TRBD1 (5 bases). Germline CDR1 MNHEY, CDR2 SVGAGI. This CDR3 has 13 amino acids. V gave up 7 bases and J gave up 1 base, with 10 bases separating them. The CDR3 spells CASTGYQNTEAFF. Here the CDR3 DNA reads TGTGCCAGCACAGGGTACCAGAACACTGAAGCTTTCTTT.

A few counts support this clone. The chain has TRBV7-2 and TRBJ2-7; D is possibly TRBD2 (5 bases). The CDR3 covers 14 residues. Germline V lookup: CDR1 SGHTA, CDR2 FQGNSA. The V and J ends lost 2 bases and 5 bases respectively, with 13 bases between them. The CDR3 loop is CASSLRGRINEQYF. CDR3 DNA sequence: TGTGCCAGCAGCTTACGGGGTCGGATCAACGAGCAGTACTTC.

The chain is built from TRBV7-9 and TRBJ1-6; 9 bases map to TRBD1. Looked up from germline, CDR1 is SEHNR and CDR2 is FQNEAQ (reference sequence). The junction had 4 bases not matched to a gene; V was cut back by 1 base and J by 9 bases. The CDR3 consists of 15 residues. The CDR3 sequence: CASSLGTGVGSPLHF. Written as DNA, the CDR3 is TGTGCCAGCAGCTTAGGGACAGGGGTTGGTTCACCCCTCCACTTT.

This clone turned up a few times. The chain links TRBV30 to TRBJ2-5; D possibly matches TRBD1 or TRBD2 (5 bases each). The V gene lost 0 bases and the J gene lost 0 bases, with 11 bases spanning the gap. The CDR3 runs 15 residues. Germline CDR1 reads GTSNPN; CDR2 reads SVGIG (reference sequence). CDR3: CAWSVGEGYQETQYF. The CDR3 DNA is TGTGCCTGGAGTGTAGGAGAGGGGTACCAAGAGACCCAGTACTTC.

This chain connects TRBV1 to TRBJ2-7. TRBV1 is reported as a pseudogene. The CDR3 loop spans 14 amino acids. DNA of the CDR3: TGCACCAGCAGCCCCCGTGGCCCGGACCACGAGCAGTACTTC. Translation gives CTSSPRGPDHEQYF.

The rearrangement uses TRBV20-1 and TRBJ2-5, with unresolved D. Trimming cost V 7 bases and J 2 bases, with 8 bases left between them. The CDR3 spans 11 residues. In germline, CDR1 is DFQATT, CDR2 SNEGSKA (reference sequence). CDR3 in DNA: TGCAGTGTCCTAAGTCAAGAGACCCAGTACTTC. Translated, it gives CSVLSQETQYF.

This chain uses TRBV7-8 with TRBJ1-1; D remains unclear. Germline V CDR1 and CDR2: SGHVS, FQNEAQ. The CDR3 has 11 amino acids. The V end was cut by 2 bases, the J end by 6 bases, with 4 bases between. The CDR3 sequence: CASSLMAEAFF. The CDR3 region has the DNA TGTGCCAGCAGCTTAATGGCTGAAGCTTTCTTT.